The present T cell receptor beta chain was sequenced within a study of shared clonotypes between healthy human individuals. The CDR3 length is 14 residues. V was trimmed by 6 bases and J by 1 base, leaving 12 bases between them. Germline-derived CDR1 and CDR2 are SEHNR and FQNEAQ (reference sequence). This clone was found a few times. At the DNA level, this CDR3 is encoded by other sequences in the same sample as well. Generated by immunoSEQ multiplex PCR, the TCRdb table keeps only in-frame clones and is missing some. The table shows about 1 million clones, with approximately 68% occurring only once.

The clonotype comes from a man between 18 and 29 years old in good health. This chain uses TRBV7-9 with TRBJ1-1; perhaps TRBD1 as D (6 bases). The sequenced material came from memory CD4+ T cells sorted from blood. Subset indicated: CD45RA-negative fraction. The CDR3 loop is CASSPRRGNTEAFF. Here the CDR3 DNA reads TGTGCCAGCAGTCCTCGCAGGGGGAACACTGAAGCTTTCTTT. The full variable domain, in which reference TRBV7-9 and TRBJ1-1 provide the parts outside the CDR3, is DTGVSQNPRHKITKRGQNVTFRCDPISEHNRLYWYRQTLGQGPEFLTYFQNEAQLEKSRLLSDRFSAERPKGSFSTLEIQRTEQGDSAMYLCASSPRRGNTEAFFGQGTRLTVV.